Shown below are 21 T cell receptor beta chains from a single sample sequenced in a study of response to subunit inactivated influenza vaccine. One entry per CDR3 protein, called by TCRdb with MiXCR from the RT-PCR reads. The sample yields 500,000 to 650,000 distinct CDR3 sequences, roughly 8.2% seen once. The sample consisted of PBMCs from blood, taken less than 30 months after vaccination. The source is a man aged 50 to 69 who received an inactivated influenza vaccine.

J is TRBJ1-5 and V is TRBV6-1, with a possible D match to TRBD1 (5 bases). V gave up 5 bases and J gave up 3 bases, with 14 bases separating them. Germline V CDR1 and CDR2: MNHNS, SASEGT. There are 15 residues in the CDR3. CDR3 sequence reads: CASSPERGPNQPQHF. In nucleotides, the CDR3 is TGTGCCAGCAGTCCGGAACGGGGACCCAATCAGCCCCAGCATTTT.

This clonotype was counted between two and nine times. The chain uses TRBV11-2 and TRBJ2-4, with D possibly being TRBD1 or TRBD2 (5 bases each). Trimming cost V 6 bases and J 10 bases, with 13 bases left between them. CDR3 length: 12 amino acids. Germline CDR1 and CDR2: SGHAT and FQNNGV. CDR3 DNA: TGTGCCAGCAGAGGGGCAGGGAGTATTCAGTACTTC. Translation gives CASRGAGSIQYF.

This clonotype has only a few counts. The gene calls are TRBV10-3 and TRBJ1-6; TRBD1 aligns across 7 bases. This CDR3 is built from 15 residues. Trimming at V came to 6 bases and at J to 7 bases, leaving 9 bases not matched to a gene. Germline V CDR1 and CDR2: ENHRY, SYGVKD. The CDR3 reads CAISDTGELNSPLHF. The CDR3 DNA sequence: TGTGCCATCAGCGACACAGGGGAATTGAATTCACCCCTCCACTTT.

The rearrangement joins TRBV27 to TRBJ2-7; possible D gene TRBD1, 5 bases. V was shortened by 5 bases and J by 0 bases, with 11 bases between the two germline ends. Germline CDR1 is MNHEY and CDR2 is SMNVEV (reference sequence). There are 14 residues in the CDR3. CDR3 DNA: TGTGCCAGCAGTCCTATGACAGCCTCCTACGAGCAGTACTTC. It encodes CASSPMTASYEQYF.

This clonotype has just a few counts. The chain couples TRBV6-2 or TRBV6-3 to TRBJ2-1; D perhaps matches TRBD1 (6 bases). CDR1 and CDR2 (germline): MNHEY, SVGEGT. V was shortened by 6 bases and J by 14 bases, with 14 bases between the two germline ends. There are 11 residues in the CDR3. CDR3 DNA: TGTGCCAGCAGCGGGACATTCCAAAAGTTCTTC. Its protein product is CASSGTFQKFF.

This chain uses TRBV18 with TRBJ1-6, with no clear D. V shed 2 bases and J shed 5 bases, with 10 bases lying between them. The CDR3 has 15 residues. Germline assignment: CDR1 KGHSH and CDR2 LQKENI. This CDR3 is CASSPGRSDNSPLHF. CDR3 DNA sequence: TGTGCCAGCTCACCAGGGCGAAGTGATAATTCACCCCTCCACTTT.

CDR3 DNA: TGCAGTGCCATGGGAGTCCAAGGGTCCGCCACCTTC. It is translated as CSAMGVQGSATF. The chain is built from TRBV20-1 and TRBJ1-2; D is uncertain. Germline CDR1 reads DFQATT; CDR2 reads SNEGSKA (reference sequence). This CDR3 is built from 12 residues. Trimming took off 6 bases at V and 13 bases at J, with 21 bases between the two ends.

The DNA for the CDR3 is TGCGCCAGCAGCGGGACAGCGAGGACTGAAGCTTTCTTT. It specifies CASSGTARTEAFF. This chain joins TRBV5-1 and TRBJ1-1; TRBD1 agrees at 7 bases. Germline-derived CDR1 and CDR2 are SGHRS and YFSETQ. This CDR3 comprises 13 residues. V lost 4 bases to trimming and J lost 5 bases; unmatched junction nucleotides: 5.

This rearrangement joins TRBV20-1 to TRBJ1-1; D unresolved. This CDR3 has 14 residues. V lost 1 base, J lost 1 base, and 10 bases lay in between. CDR1 and CDR2 (germline): DFQATT, SNEGSKA (reference sequence). Here the CDR3 reads CSARAPVRNTEAFF. In DNA, the CDR3 is TGCAGTGCTAGAGCCCCCGTCAGGAACACTGAAGCTTTCTTT.

This clonotype was seen ten or more times. The gene calls are TRBV27 and TRBJ2-4; D not certain. This CDR3 contains 15 residues. Germline CDR1 reads MNHEY; CDR2 reads SMNVEV (reference sequence). V lost 5 bases, J lost 0 bases, and 11 bases lay in between. The DNA for the CDR3 is TGTGCCAGCAGTCAGGTGGGCCTAGCCAAAAACATTCAGTACTTC. It yields the protein CASSQVGLAKNIQYF.

Only a few counts were recorded for this clonotype. V gene TRBV30 combines with J gene TRBJ2-6, with unresolved D. Germline V gene data show CDR1 as GTSNPN and CDR2 as SVGIG (reference sequence). The CDR3 length is 15 residues. Trimming took off 2 bases at V and 0 bases at J, with 8 bases between the two ends. CDR3 region: CAWSPLTSGANVLTF. The CDR3 DNA is TGTGCCTGGAGTCCCCTCACCTCTGGGGCCAACGTCCTGACTTTC.

This clonotype has at least ten counts. The V call is TRBV14, the J call TRBJ2-1; D is perhaps TRBD2 (6 bases). The V end lost 1 base, the J end lost 2 bases, and 12 bases lay between the germline ends. This CDR3 contains 16 residues. The germline V gene has CDR1 SGHDN and CDR2 FVKESK. CDR3: CASSQASGTAYNEQFF. CDR3 sequence (DNA): TGTGCCAGCAGCCAAGCCTCCGGGACTGCCTACAATGAGCAGTTCTTC.

This clonotype has at least ten counts. This chain connects TRBV19 to TRBJ2-7, with D maybe TRBD1 (6 bases). Germline V gives CDR1 LNHDA, CDR2 SQIVND (reference sequence). The V gene lost 4 bases and the J gene lost 1 base, with 14 bases spanning the gap. The CDR3 sequence is 15 residues long. The CDR3 nucleotides read TGTGCCAGTAGTACCCTGGAAGGGGGTTCCTACGAGCAGTACTTC. Translating it yields CASSTLEGGSYEQYF.

The rearrangement links TRBV3-1 to TRBJ1-6, with a possible D match to TRBD1 (5 bases). Trimming removed 0 bases at V and 7 bases at J, with 13 bases between. This CDR3 has 16 amino acids. From germline, CDR1 is LGHDT and CDR2 YNNKEL (reference sequence). The CDR3, as DNA: TGTGCCAGCAGCCAAGATTGGGGGTTAGGGAATTCACCCCTCCACTTT. Encoded protein: CASSQDWGLGNSPLHF.

This clonotype was seen only a few times. The CDR3 sequence: CASSPDIYTDTQYF. In nucleotides, the CDR3 is TGCGCCAGCAGCCCAGACATCTACACAGATACGCAGTATTTT. The chain has TRBV4-3 and TRBJ2-3; D uncertain. CDR3 size: 14 residues. Trimming left V 4 bases short and J 2 bases short, with 10 bases between. Germline V lookup: CDR1 LGHNA, CDR2 YSLEER.

The sample holds a few counts of this clonotype. This chain links TRBV7-9 with TRBJ2-1, with 9 bases that match TRBD1. Per the germline V gene, CDR1 is SEHNR and CDR2 is FQNEAQ (reference sequence). The CDR3 consists of 15 residues. After removal of 3 bases from V and 3 bases from J, the junction contained 3 bases not matched to a gene. CDR3 coding DNA: TGTGCCAGCAGCTTTGGGGACAGGGACTACAATGAGCAGTTCTTC. Protein sequence: CASSFGDRDYNEQFF.

This clonotype has only a few counts. The V and J genes are TRBV30 and TRBJ2-2, with 12 nucleotides matching TRBD2. Germline V gives CDR1 GTSNPN, CDR2 SVGIG (reference sequence). V lost 0 bases and J lost 8; bases outside the gene matches: 7. The CDR3 has 16 residues. The CDR3 here is CAWSVLTSGGTGELFF. The CDR3 region has the DNA TGTGCCTGGAGTGTCCTGACTAGCGGGGGAACTGGGGAGCTGTTTTTT. The full variable domain, rest sourced from reference TRBV30 and TRBJ2-2, is SQTIHQWPATLVQPVGSPLSLECTVEGTSNPNLYWYRQAAGRGLQLLFYSVGIGQISSEVPQNLSASRPQDRQFILSSKKLLLSDSGFYLCAWSVLTSGGTGELFFGEGSRLTVL.

This clonotype was found many times. The V call is TRBV6-2 or TRBV6-3, the J call TRBJ2-5, with D perhaps TRBD1 (6 bases). V gave up 2 bases and J gave up 5 bases, with 21 bases separating them. Per germline, CDR1 MNHEY and CDR2 SVGEGT. The CDR3 consists of 17 residues. DNA of the CDR3: TGTGCCAGCAGTTACGTTCTCGGACGGGACACCGAGGAGACCCAGTACTTC. This translates into CASSYVLGRDTEETQYF.

V is TRBV11-2 and J is TRBJ2-3; 11 bases map to TRBD1. The germline V gene has CDR1 SGHAT and CDR2 FQNNGV. There are 15 residues in the CDR3. Trimming took 1 base from V and 5 from J; bases not matched to a gene: 2. The CDR3 loop is CASSLGTGGVDTQYF. DNA for the CDR3: TGTGCCAGCAGCTTAGGGACAGGGGGCGTAGATACGCAGTATTTT.

The sample holds many counts of this clonotype. This sequence joins TRBV10-3 and TRBJ2-6; maybe TRBD2 (6 bases). V was shortened by 0 bases and J by 2 bases, with 17 bases between the two germline ends. The germline CDR1 and CDR2 sequences are ENHRY and SYGVKD. The CDR3 extends over 19 amino acids. CDR3 DNA: TGTGCCATCAGTGAGTCGATTGGAGGGGAATTTCCTGGGGCCAACGTCCTGACTTTC. This translates into CAISESIGGEFPGANVLTF.

The rearrangement links TRBV5-1 to TRBJ1-5; 9 nucleotides match TRBD1. In germline, CDR1 is SGHRS, CDR2 YFSETQ. J lost 0 bases, V lost 3 bases, and 4 bases had no gene match. This CDR3 spans 16 amino acids. CDR3 sequence reads: CASSSGTGSSNQPQHF. The CDR3 coding sequence is TGCGCCAGCAGCTCTGGGACAGGGAGTAGCAATCAGCCCCAGCATTTT.